The source of this T cell receptor (beta chain) is a study of cytomegalovirus exposure and HLA in healthy donors. General study results and limits: Cytomegalovirus status, reportedly, was diagnosed with high specificity and sensitivity by the classifier. A link between a missense DCLRE1C variant and TCR beta V- and J-gene trimming emerged from a later analysis.

This CDR3 spans 11 amino acids. The V gene's germline CDR1 is GTSNPN and CDR2 SVGIG (reference sequence). V was pared by 2 bases and J by 7 bases, with 9 bases between. Primers: 60 Vbeta forward and 13 Jbeta reverse. Some clones are missing from TCRdb's copy, which holds only in-frame ones; the method was immunoSEQ multiplex PCR. The repertoire holds about 85,000 clones, with over 75% as singletons. Concerning this clone: Its antigen is unknown.

Material for sequencing was PBMCs. This TCR was recovered from a boy aged 10-17 years in good health and CMV-seronegative. This chain joins TRBV30 and TRBJ2-7, with D tentatively TRBD2 (5 bases). The CDR3 DNA reads TGTGCCTGGAGTCTGGAGGTTGAGCAGTACTTC. It translates to CAWSLEVEQYF.